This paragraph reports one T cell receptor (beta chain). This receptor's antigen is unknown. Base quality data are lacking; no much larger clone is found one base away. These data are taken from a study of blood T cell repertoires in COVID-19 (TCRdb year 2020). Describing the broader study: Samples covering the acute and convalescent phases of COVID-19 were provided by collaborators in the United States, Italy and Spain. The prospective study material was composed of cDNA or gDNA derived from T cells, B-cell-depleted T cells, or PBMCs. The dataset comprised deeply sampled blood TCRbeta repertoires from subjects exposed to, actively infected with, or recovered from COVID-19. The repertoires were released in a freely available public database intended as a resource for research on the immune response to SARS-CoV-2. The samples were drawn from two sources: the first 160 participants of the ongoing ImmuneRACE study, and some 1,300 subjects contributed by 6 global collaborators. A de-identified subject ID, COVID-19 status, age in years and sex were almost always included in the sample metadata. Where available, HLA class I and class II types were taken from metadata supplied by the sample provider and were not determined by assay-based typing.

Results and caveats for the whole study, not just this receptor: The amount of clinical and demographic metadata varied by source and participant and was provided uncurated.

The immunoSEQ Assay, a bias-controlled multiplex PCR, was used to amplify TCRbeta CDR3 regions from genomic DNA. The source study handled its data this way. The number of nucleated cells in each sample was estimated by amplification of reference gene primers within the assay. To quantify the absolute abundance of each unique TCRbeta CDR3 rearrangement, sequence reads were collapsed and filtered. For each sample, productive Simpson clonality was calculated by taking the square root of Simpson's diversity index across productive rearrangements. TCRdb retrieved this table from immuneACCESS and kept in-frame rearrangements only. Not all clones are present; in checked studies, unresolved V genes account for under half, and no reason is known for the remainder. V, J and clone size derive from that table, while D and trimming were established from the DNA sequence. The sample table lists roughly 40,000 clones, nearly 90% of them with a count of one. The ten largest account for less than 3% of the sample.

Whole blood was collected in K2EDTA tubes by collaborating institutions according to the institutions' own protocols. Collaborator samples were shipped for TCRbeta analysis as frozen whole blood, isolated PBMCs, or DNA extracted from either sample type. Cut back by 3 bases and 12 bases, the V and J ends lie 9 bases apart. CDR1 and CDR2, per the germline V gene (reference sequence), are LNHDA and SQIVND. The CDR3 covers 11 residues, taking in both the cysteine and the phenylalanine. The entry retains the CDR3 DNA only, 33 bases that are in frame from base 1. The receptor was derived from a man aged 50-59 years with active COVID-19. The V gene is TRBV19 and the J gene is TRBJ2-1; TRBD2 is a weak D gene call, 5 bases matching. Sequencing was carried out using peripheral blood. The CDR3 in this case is CASSIGGGQFF. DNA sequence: TGTGCCAGTAGTATTGGCGGAGGGCAGTTCTTC.